This is a list of T cell receptor beta chains from one sample in a study of cytomegalovirus exposure and HLA in healthy donors. Only in-frame clones appear in the TCRdb table, and some are missing; sequencing was by immunoSEQ multiplex PCR. The table has about 140,000 clones, around three quarters seen once. The sequenced material came from PBMCs. The receptors derive from a man aged 40-50 years in good health and CMV-seronegative. Each CDR3 is given without its conserved first and last residue. Where a row states a size, it is once, few, many or the class of an expanded clone; other rows omit it.

TRBV11-2	few	TRBJ2-7	ASSLAGGSYEQY
TRBV7-2	NA	TRBJ2-1	ASSSGVRGQF
TRBV5-4	NA	TRBJ1-1	ASSLDRGRATEAF
TRBV27	NA	TRBJ2-5	ASRRTSGQETQY
TRBV27	NA	TRBJ2-1	ASSLGQGISYNEQF
TRBV11-2	few	TRBJ2-7	ASSFTSGSPYEQY
TRBV27	NA	TRBJ1-1	ASSPSTGSNEAF
TRBV11-1	many	TRBJ1-1	ASSLSWGGDTEAF
TRBV6-5	NA	TRBJ2-7	ASSYPHLGRSEQY
TRBV7-2	NA	TRBJ2-1	ASSLELAGEVEQF
TRBV7-9	NA	TRBJ1-1	ASSLTANTEAF
TRBV30	NA	TRBJ1-2	AWSAAHRGGGYT
TRBV11-3	few	TRBJ1-2	ASSTGGGLENGYT
TRBV7-6	NA	TRBJ2-5	ASSLGSVEETQY
TRBV29-1	NA	TRBJ1-5	SVGTGRNQPQH
TRBV9	once	TRBJ2-1	ASSVGAGSVEQF
TRBV7-8	NA	TRBJ2-7	ASSPSYEQY
TRBV6-1	few	TRBJ2-6	ASSAVTGSGANVLT
TRBV7-8	NA	NA	ASSLAAGRVAYEQY
TRBV7-9	NA	TRBJ1-3	ASRFGTGDSGNTIY
TRBV5-6	NA	TRBJ2-7	ASSLPGHIYEQY
TRBV11-3	NA	TRBJ2-3	ASSLLAGGTDTQY
TRBV2	NA	TRBJ2-2	ASSRTETNTGELF
TRBV28	NA	TRBJ2-1	ASTYGTYNEQF
TRBV7-9	NA	TRBJ2-5	ASSLAGGIETQY
TRBV5-6	NA	TRBJ1-5	ASSFRDSSYSNQPQH
TRBV7-2	NA	TRBJ2-1	ASSPLFRRQGQF
TRBV6-5	once	TRBJ2-5	ASRLAGGETQY
TRBV29-1	few	TRBJ1-1	SAMTGMNTEAF
TRBV6-6	once	TRBJ1-5	ASKEQGGNQPQH
TRBV4-3	NA	TRBJ2-7	ASSPGLAGVLKQY
TRBV7-3	NA	TRBJ2-5	ASSLNPGEETQY
TRBV7-2	NA	TRBJ1-5	ASSPTSPNQPQH
TRBV4-1	NA	TRBJ2-7	ASSQEWTGSDEQY
TRBV4-1	NA	TRBJ2-4	ASSPPGKNIQY
TRBV5-1	few	TRBJ1-3	ASSLGGGFSGNTIY
TRBV28	once	TRBJ2-5	ASRLAGGLAGVETQY
TRBV6-5	NA	TRBJ1-1	ASLDRGSGNTEAF
TRBV5-6	few	TRBJ2-5	ASSLTKRAQETQY
TRBV20-1	NA	TRBJ2-7	SAIAGDEQY
TRBV6-1	NA	TRBJ2-7	ASSEGVNYEQY
TRBV7-5	NA	TRBJ2-1	ARSFHEPGVIGDEQF
TRBV5-1	few	TRBJ2-1	ASSEVGVLSSGNEQF
TRBV5-8	few	TRBJ2-1	ASRWRGAEGNEQF